The entry below gives a single T cell receptor beta chain sequence along with its context. What it binds is not known. The data were taken from a study of T cell repertoires in cytomegalovirus infection. Study in general: Indicated by public TCR beta signatures were CMV infection and matching HLA type.

Trimming stripped 5 bases from V and 3 bases from J, with 14 bases between. There are 14 residues in the CDR3. CDR1 is LNHNV, CDR2 YYDKDF, per germline (reference sequence). TCRdb independently ran MiXCR on the reads; one entry per CDR3 protein. The sample holds nearly 650,000 distinct CDR3 sequences, approximately 24% seen once. Overall study findings and caveats: Within the response measured ex vivo, HLA-C-restricted CMV-specific TCR beta clonotypes were dominant. There were carriers of CMV plus the relevant HLA, and cumulative public TCR beta family frequency identified them.

This chain uses TRBV15 with TRBJ2-7, with D possibly matching TRBD1 (5 bases). The sequenced sample consisted of CD8+ T cells from PBMCs. This sequence originates from a human donor in good health (CMV status not recorded). Some clones in this sample may be carry-over from other donors' samples. Here the CDR3 reads CATSSPQGVYEQYF. The DNA for the CDR3 is TGTGCCACCAGCTCCCCACAAGGGGTCTACGAGCAGTACTTC.